The 17 T cell receptor beta chains listed next were all sequenced from one sample in a study of cytomegalovirus exposure and HLA in healthy donors. Libraries were prepared by immunoSEQ multiplex PCR; TCRdb keeps only in-frame clonotypes and omits some of them. Of approximately 220,000 clones in the sample, approximately 90% were seen once. The sample comprised PBMCs. These receptor sequences come from a woman between 18 and 29 years old in good health and CMV-seronegative.

V is TRBV30 and J is TRBJ1-2, with D uncertain. The germline gives CDR1 GTSNPN, CDR2 SVGIG (reference sequence). Trimming took off 3 bases at V and 4 bases at J, with 9 bases between the two ends. The CDR3 runs 12 residues. The CDR3 spells CAWSPRGYGYTF. CDR3 in DNA: TGTGCCTGGAGCCCCAGAGGCTATGGCTACACCTTC.

A single count supports this clone. The chain recombines TRBV5-1 with TRBJ2-5; TRBD2 matches 11 bases. The CDR3 totals 16 residues. CDR1 SGHRS and CDR2 YFSETQ come from the germline V gene. V lost 4 bases to trimming and J lost 2 bases; unmatched junction nucleotides: 7. The CDR3 nucleotides are TGCGCCAGCAGCGGACAGACTAGCGGGGAACAAGAGACCCAGTACTTC. The encoded protein is CASSGQTSGEQETQYF. The full variable domain, its missing parts supplied by reference TRBV5-1 and TRBJ2-5, is KAGVTQTPRYLIKTRGQQVTLSCSPISGHRSVSWYQQTPGQGLQFLFEYFSETQRNKGNFPGRFSGRQFSNSRSEMNVSTLELGDSALYLCASSGQTSGEQETQYFGPGTRLLVL.

This clone was found a few times. This sequence joins TRBV6-1 and TRBJ1-2; no firm D call. The CDR3 is made up of 13 amino acids. Germline V lookup: CDR1 MNHNS, CDR2 SASEGT. Trimming stripped 0 bases from V and 6 bases from J, with 8 bases between. Here the CDR3 reads CASSEAEINGYTF. The DNA of the CDR3 is TGTGCCAGCAGTGAAGCGGAGATTAATGGCTACACCTTC.

This chain links TRBV7-9 with TRBJ1-1, with D possibly being TRBD1 (5 bases). V dropped 4 bases and J dropped 3 bases, with 21 bases sitting between them. The CDR3 is 17 amino acids. Germline CDR1 is SEHNR and CDR2 is FQNEAQ (reference sequence). CDR3 DNA: TGTGCCAGCAGCTACGGCCGGGGGACTCGGGGCGACACTGAAGCTTTCTTT. Translated, it gives CASSYGRGTRGDTEAFF.

The chain employs TRBV30 and TRBJ2-4; 10 bases map to TRBD2. V lost 3 bases and J lost 8; bases outside the gene matches: 4. The CDR3 length is 13 residues. The germline V gene has CDR1 GTSNPN and CDR2 SVGIG (reference sequence). The chain's CDR3 is CAWSLAGADIQYF. CDR3 DNA: TGTGCCTGGAGCCTAGCGGGAGCCGACATTCAGTACTTC.

The chain couples TRBV19 to TRBJ2-2; D perhaps matches TRBD1 (5 bases). The CDR3 extends over 15 amino acids. V dropped 1 base and J dropped 1 base, with 7 bases sitting between them. In germline, CDR1 is LNHDA, CDR2 SQIVND (reference sequence). The CDR3: CASSIGQGNTGELFF. CDR3 bases: TGTGCCAGTAGTATAGGGCAGGGGAACACCGGGGAGCTGTTTTTT.

The V call is TRBV6-5, the J call TRBJ1-4; TRBD1 might be the D (6 bases). The CDR3 runs to 15 residues. Germline V CDR1 and CDR2: MNHEY, SVGAGI. V was pared by 3 bases and J by 0 bases, with 8 bases between. CDR3 amino acids: CASSYRTATNEKLFF. The CDR3 DNA reads as TGTGCCAGCAGTTATCGGACAGCAACTAATGAAAAACTGTTTTTT.

This chain connects TRBV2 to TRBJ2-3; 9 nucleotides line up with TRBD2. The CDR3 consists of 16 residues. Germline CDR1 and CDR2: SNHLY and FYNNEI. Losses at the gene ends were 1 base for V and 2 bases for J; bases not matched to a gene: 4. CDR3 protein: CASSEVVAGVTDTQYF. In DNA form, the CDR3 reads TGTGCCAGCAGTGAAGTGGTAGCGGGAGTCACAGATACGCAGTATTTT.

The chain carries TRBV5-1 and TRBJ1-1; D call uncertain. In germline, CDR1 is SGHRS, CDR2 YFSETQ. This CDR3 spans 15 amino acids. Deletions cut 1 base from V and 0 bases from J, with 10 bases between. In DNA form, the CDR3 reads TGCGCCAGCAGCTTGAACGGGATAATGAACACTGAAGCTTTCTTT. Translated, it gives CASSLNGIMNTEAFF.

The rearrangement joins TRBV1 to TRBJ2-1; the D call TRBD2 from the table was never checked on the DNA. TRBV1 is annotated as a pseudogene. This CDR3 spans 16 amino acids. The CDR3 nucleotides read TGCACCAGCAGCCAAGATCGCCCCGGGATTCATAATGAGCAGTTCTTC. Protein: CTSSQDRPGIHNEQFF.

V and J are TRBV4-1 and TRBJ2-1, with D possibly matching TRBD2 (7 bases). With 1 base removed from V and 6 bases from J, the gap between germline ends came to 16 bases. Germline-derived CDR1 and CDR2 are MGHRA and YSYEKL. The length of the CDR3 is 16 residues. CDR3 nucleotides: TGCGCCAGCAGCCAAGGGGGGCGGGGGCTTTTCAATGAGCAGTTCTTC. Residues: CASSQGGRGLFNEQFF.

This clone was found once. J is TRBJ2-1 and V is TRBV6-5; D is perhaps TRBD1 (5 bases). The V gene's germline CDR1 is MNHEY and CDR2 SVGAGI. There are 12 residues in the CDR3. Trimming left V 10 bases short and J 8 bases short, with 15 bases between. The CDR3 DNA reads TGTGCCACCGCACCTAGGGGTGATGAGCAGTTCTTC. Amino acids: CATAPRGDEQFF.

This rearrangement joins TRBV27 to TRBJ1-2, with a possible D match to TRBD1 (5 bases). Per germline, CDR1 MNHEY and CDR2 SMNVEV (reference sequence). Trimming left V 0 bases short and J 8 bases short, with 22 bases between. This CDR3 contains 17 residues. The CDR3 here is CASSLSRSGQYQGGYTF. The CDR3 nucleotides read TGTGCCAGCAGTTTATCGAGGTCAGGGCAGTACCAGGGAGGCTACACCTTC.

J is TRBJ1-5 and V is TRBV5-1; 8 bases align to TRBD1. Germline V gene data show CDR1 as SGHRS and CDR2 as YFSETQ. CDR3 length: 15 amino acids. J gave up 0 bases and V 5 bases, and 4 bases lay outside the gene matches. CDR3 sequence (DNA): TGCGCCAGCAGAGTCGGGACAGGTAGCAATCAGCCCCAGCATTTT. The encoded protein is CASRVGTGSNQPQHF. Full variable domain (rest looked up from reference TRBV5-1 and TRBJ1-5): KAGVTQTPRYLIKTRGQQVTLSCSPISGHRSVSWYQQTPGQGLQFLFEYFSETQRNKGNFPGRFSGRQFSNSRSEMNVSTLELGDSALYLCASRVGTGSNQPQHFGDGTRLSIL.

The chain recombines TRBV11-2 with TRBJ1-1; D gene unclear. This CDR3 contains 15 residues. Deletions cut 3 bases from V and 5 bases from J, with 16 bases between. Germline lookup yields CDR1 SGHAT and CDR2 FQNNGV. The CDR3 DNA sequence: TGTGCCAGCAGCTTCTTAGGTCAGCCGGGGACTGAAGCTTTCTTT. Translated: CASSFLGQPGTEAFF.

The chain has TRBV28 and TRBJ1-2, with D perhaps TRBD1 (5 bases). Germline V gene data show CDR1 as MDHEN and CDR2 as SYDVKM. V was clipped by 3 bases and J by 2 bases, with 10 bases between them. The CDR3 has 14 residues. The CDR3 DNA reads TGTGCCAGCAGTTTGGGGCAGACCAACTATGGCTACACCTTC. Protein product: CASSLGQTNYGYTF.

V usage is TRBV27 and J usage is TRBJ2-1, with D tentatively TRBD2 (7 bases). Trimming shortened V by 7 bases and J by 3 bases, and 25 bases separated the two germline ends. Germline V CDR1 and CDR2: MNHEY, SMNVEV (reference sequence). This CDR3 contains 18 residues. The chain's CDR3 is CASKFLGQGREYYNEQFF. The CDR3 coding sequence is TGTGCCAGCAAGTTTTTAGGGCAGGGGCGGGAGTACTACAATGAGCAGTTCTTC.